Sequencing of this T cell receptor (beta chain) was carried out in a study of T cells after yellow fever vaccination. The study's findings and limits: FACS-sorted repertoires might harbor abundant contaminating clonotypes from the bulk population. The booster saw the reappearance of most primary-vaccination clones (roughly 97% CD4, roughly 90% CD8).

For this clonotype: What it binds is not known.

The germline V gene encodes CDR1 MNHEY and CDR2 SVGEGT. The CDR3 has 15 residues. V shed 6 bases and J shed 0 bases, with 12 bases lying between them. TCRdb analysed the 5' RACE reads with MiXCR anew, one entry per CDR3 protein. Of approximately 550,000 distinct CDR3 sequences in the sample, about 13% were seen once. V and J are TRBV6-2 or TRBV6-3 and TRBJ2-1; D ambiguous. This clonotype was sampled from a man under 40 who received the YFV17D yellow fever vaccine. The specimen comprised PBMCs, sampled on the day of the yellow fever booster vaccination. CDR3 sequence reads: CASREFESSYNEQFF. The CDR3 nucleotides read TGTGCCAGCAGAGAGTTCGAGAGCTCCTACAATGAGCAGTTCTTC.